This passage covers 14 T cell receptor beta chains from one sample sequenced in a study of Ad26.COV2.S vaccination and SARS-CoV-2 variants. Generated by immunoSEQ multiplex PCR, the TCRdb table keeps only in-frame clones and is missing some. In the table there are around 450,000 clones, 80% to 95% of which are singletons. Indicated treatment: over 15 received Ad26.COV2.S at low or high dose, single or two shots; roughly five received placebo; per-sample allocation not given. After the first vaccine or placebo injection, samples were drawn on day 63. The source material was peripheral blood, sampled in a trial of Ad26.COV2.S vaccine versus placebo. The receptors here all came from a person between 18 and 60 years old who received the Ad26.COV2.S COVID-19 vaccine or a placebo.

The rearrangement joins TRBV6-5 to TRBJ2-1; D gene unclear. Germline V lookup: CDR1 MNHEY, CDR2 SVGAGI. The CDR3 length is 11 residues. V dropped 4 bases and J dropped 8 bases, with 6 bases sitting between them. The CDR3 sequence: CASSSGYEQFF. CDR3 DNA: TGTGCCAGCAGTTCTGGCTATGAGCAGTTCTTC.

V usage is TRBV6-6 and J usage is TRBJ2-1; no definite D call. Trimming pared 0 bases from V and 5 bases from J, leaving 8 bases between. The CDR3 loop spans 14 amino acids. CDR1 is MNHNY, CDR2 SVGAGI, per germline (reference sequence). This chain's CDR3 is CASSYSLPDNEQFF. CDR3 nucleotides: TGTGCCAGCAGTTACTCTCTACCTGACAATGAGCAGTTCTTC.

The CDR3 here is CASLGTIGSNQPQHF. CDR3 sequence (DNA): TGTGCCAGCCTAGGGACCATTGGCAGCAATCAGCCCCAGCATTTT. This chain joins TRBV2 and TRBJ1-5, with a weak D call TRBD1 (5 bases). CDR1 is SNHLY and CDR2 is FYNNEI in the germline V gene. The CDR3 has 15 residues. Trimming pared 8 bases from V and 1 base from J, leaving 15 bases between.

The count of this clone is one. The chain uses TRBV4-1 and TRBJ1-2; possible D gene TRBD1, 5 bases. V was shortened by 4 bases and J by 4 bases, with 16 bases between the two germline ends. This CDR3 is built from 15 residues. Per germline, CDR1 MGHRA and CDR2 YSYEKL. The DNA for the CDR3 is TGCGCCAGCAGCCCCCCCGGGACGGATATCTATGGCTACACCTTC. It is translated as CASSPPGTDIYGYTF.

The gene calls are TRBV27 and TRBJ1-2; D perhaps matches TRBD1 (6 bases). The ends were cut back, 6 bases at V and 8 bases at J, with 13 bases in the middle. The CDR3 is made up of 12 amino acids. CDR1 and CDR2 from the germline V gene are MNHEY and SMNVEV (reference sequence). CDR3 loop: CASRGGAGGYTF. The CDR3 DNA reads TGTGCCAGCAGAGGGGGGGCTGGAGGCTACACCTTC.

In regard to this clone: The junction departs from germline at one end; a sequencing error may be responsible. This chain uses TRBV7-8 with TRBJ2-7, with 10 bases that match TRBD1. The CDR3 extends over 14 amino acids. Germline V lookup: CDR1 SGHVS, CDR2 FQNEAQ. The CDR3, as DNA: TGTGCCAGCAGCCTAGACAGGGGGCGAGGGAGGAGCCCCTTC. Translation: CASSLDRGRGRSPF.

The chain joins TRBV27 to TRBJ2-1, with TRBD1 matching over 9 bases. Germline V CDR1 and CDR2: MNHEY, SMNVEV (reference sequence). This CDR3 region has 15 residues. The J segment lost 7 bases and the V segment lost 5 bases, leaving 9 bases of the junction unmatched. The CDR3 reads CASSILQGARNEQFF. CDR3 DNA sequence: TGTGCCAGCAGTATCCTACAGGGGGCAAGGAATGAGCAGTTCTTC.

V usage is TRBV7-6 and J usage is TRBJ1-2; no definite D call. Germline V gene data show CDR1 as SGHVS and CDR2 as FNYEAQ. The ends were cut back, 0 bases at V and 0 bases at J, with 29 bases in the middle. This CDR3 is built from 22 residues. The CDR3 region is CASSLAPPRGGYFKSANYGYTF. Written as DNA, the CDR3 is TGTGCCAGCAGCTTAGCCCCCCCGCGGGGAGGGTATTTCAAATCAGCTAACTATGGCTACACCTTC.

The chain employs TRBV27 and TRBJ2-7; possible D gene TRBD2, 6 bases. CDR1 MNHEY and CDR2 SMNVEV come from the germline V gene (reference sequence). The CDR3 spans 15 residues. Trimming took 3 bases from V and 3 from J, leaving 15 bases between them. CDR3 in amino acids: CASSFKASVNYEQYF. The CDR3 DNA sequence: TGTGCCAGCAGTTTTAAGGCTAGCGTTAACTACGAGCAGTACTTC.

The CDR3 is CASRTGDTQYF. The CDR3 DNA reads TGTGCCAGCAGAACGGGAGATACGCAGTATTTT. This chain uses TRBV7-2 with TRBJ2-3; D remains ambiguous. CDR3 size: 11 residues. The germline gives CDR1 SGHTA, CDR2 FQGNSA. V shed 6 bases and J shed 5 bases, with 6 bases lying between them.

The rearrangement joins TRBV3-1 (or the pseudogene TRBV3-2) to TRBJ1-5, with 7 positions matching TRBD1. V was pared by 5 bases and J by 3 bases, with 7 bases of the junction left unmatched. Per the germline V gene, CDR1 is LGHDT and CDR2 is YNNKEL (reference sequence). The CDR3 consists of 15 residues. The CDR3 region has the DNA TGTGCCAGCAGCAAAACAGGGGCCCCCAATCAGCCCCAGCATTTT. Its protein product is CASSKTGAPNQPQHF.

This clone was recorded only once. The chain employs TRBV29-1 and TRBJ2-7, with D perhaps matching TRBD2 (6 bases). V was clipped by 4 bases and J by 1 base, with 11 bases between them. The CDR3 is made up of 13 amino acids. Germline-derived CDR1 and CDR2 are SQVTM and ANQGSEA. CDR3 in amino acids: CSVGAGLSYEQYF. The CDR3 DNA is TGCAGCGTTGGGGCGGGACTTTCCTACGAGCAGTACTTC.

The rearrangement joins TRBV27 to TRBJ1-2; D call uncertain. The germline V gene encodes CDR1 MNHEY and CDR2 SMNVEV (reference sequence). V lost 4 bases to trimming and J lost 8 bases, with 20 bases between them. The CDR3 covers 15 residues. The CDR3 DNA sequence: TGTGCCAGCAGTTCCGCCGGGAGGCTCTGGGTCGGCTACACCTTC. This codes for CASSSAGRLWVGYTF.

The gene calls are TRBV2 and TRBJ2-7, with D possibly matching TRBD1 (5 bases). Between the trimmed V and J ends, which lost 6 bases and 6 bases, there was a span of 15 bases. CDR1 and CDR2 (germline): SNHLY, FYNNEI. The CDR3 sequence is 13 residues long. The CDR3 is CASRWGPYPEQYF. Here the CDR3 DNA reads TGTGCCAGCAGATGGGGCCCCTACCCCGAGCAGTACTTC. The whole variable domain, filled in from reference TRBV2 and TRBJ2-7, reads EPEVTQTPSHQVTQMGQEVILRCVPISNHLYFYWYRQILGQKVEFLVSFYNNEISEKSEIFDDQFSVERPDGSNFTLKIRSTKLEDSAMYFCASRWGPYPEQYFGPGTRLTVT.